This TCR beta chain appears in the sequencing data of a study of Graves' ophthalmopathy and Graves' hyperthyroidism (dated by TCRdb to between 2018 and 2020). At the level of the whole study: Peripheral blood samples were taken at the time of initial diagnosis, before any treatment was given. The study used signatures of the TCR beta repertoire to tell Graves' ophthalmopathy apart from Graves' hyperthyroidism and to predict which patients would progress to ophthalmopathy. In total, 135 blood samples were TCR-sequenced: 40 to 45 ophthalmopathy, about 75 hyperthyroidism and about 17 hyperthyroidism-to-ophthalmopathy patients. A discovery set of 100 patients (approximately 42 ophthalmopathy, about 55 stable hyperthyroidism) was enrolled to explore V-J signatures distinguishing ophthalmopathy from hyperthyroidism. An independent validation cohort was composed of approximately 19 hyperthyroidism patients and 17 patients who later progressed from hyperthyroidism to ophthalmopathy. T-cell repertoires of thyroid tissue and blood were compared in over 5 hyperthyroidism patients. Following sampling, methimazole starting at 30 mg daily was administered to hyperthyroidism patients, and high-dose intravenous methylprednisolone was administered to ophthalmopathy patients.

This clonotype has at least ten counts. Its antigen remains unidentified. Base quality data are lacking; no much larger clone is found one base away. Ophthalmopathy patients had moderately to severely active disease, Clinical Activity Score of at least 3, NOSPECS grade of at least 4, and disease duration under 3 months. Anyone with other autoimmune diseases, uncontrolled infections, pregnancy or lactation was excluded from the study. Diagnosis was based on clinical symptoms, serum thyroxine, TRAb, thyroid ultrasound and orbital computed tomography. Ficoll-Paque density gradient centrifugation was used to isolate PBMCs from about 10 ml of fresh peripheral blood. Total RNA was extracted with Trizol reagent and quality-checked on an Agilent 2100 Bioanalyzer. What the study reported, not specific to this receptor: Most expanded thyroid clonotypes with a frequency above 0.001 also appeared in blood, which suggests that blood repertoires may reflect the immune response in the thyroid. In validation, the model predicted ophthalmopathy progression with about 70% sensitivity and 72.22% specificity; some 13 predicted patients were CT-confirmed with GO in a median of about 7.1 months. No statistical method was used to set the sample size in advance, and the investigators knew which group each participant was assigned to. In cross-validation, the 13-signature model distinguished ophthalmopathy from stable hyperthyroidism with approximately 85% sensitivity and about 84% specificity, and in the test set the corresponding values were roughly 78% and 74%.

For repertoire sequencing, the TCR beta CDR3 regions were amplified from RNA transcripts. The first round of RT-PCR was done with HTBI primers and the Qiagen OneStep RT-PCR kit, and was followed by a second round of multiplex PCR, then size selection and purification. Sequencing of the libraries was carried out on an Illumina HiSeq2000 in paired-end mode with 100 bp reads. As for the authors' bioinformatics: SOAPnuke was used for read processing, and reads with adapters, uncalled bases, a mean Phred below 15, or no exact constant-primer or identifier match were discarded. COPE v1.2.5 was used to merge the high-quality paired reads. Each unique nucleotide sequence was treated as a clonotype, and MiTCR v1.1 was used to align the clonotypes to the IMGT TRB V, D and J references. Analysis was restricted to V-J combinations with a frequency above 0.0001, which covered roughly 99% of repertoires. For each V-J combination, a TCR clonal expansion and chaos score was defined as the ratio of F50 clonal expansion to chaos observed in the TCRdist matrix. Welch's t-statistics and random forest were used to reduce the features to around 13 V-J combinations, which were then used as input to a naive Bayes classifier. Thyroid-blood repertoire similarity was quantified with the Morisita-Horn index. TCRdb applied fastp at Q25 and MiXCR to the public reads, then kept only in-frame beta chains. Every CDR3 protein is listed once, alongside the most common genes and DNA of its rows. The V and J calls reflect TCRdb's pipeline rather than the authors' work. Within this sample are 650,000 to 800,000 distinct CDR3 sequences, with 35% to 45% of them counted one time only. The ten top clones hold over 2.5% of the sample.

This clonotype originated in an adult man with Graves' ophthalmopathy. The sample was peripheral blood.

The CDR3 region has the sequence CASSYSTFADNQPQHF. The sequenced DNA is TGTGCCAGCAGTTACTCGACTTTCGCTGATAATCAGCCCCAGCATTTT. The chain is made from TRBV6-6 and TRBJ1-5; the D gene remains uncertain. Deletion took 0 bases off V and 4 bases off J, with a span of 13 bases between the germline ends. CDR1 and CDR2, looked up from the germline V gene (reference sequence), are MNHNY and SVGAGI. The CDR3 spans 16 residues, from the cysteine through the phenylalanine. The CDR3 DNA has 48 bases and is translated from base 1.